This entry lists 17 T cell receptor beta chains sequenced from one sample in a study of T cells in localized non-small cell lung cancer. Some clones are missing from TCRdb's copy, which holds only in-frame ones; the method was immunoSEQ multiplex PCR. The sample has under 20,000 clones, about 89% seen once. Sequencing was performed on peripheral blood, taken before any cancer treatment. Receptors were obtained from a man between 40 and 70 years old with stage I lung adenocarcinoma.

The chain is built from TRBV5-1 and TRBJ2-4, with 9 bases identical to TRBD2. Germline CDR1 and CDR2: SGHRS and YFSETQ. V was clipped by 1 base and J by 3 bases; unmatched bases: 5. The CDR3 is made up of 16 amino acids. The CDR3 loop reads CASSLYVTSGKNIQYF. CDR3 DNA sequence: TGCGCCAGCAGCTTGTACGTGACTAGCGGCAAAAACATTCAGTACTTC.

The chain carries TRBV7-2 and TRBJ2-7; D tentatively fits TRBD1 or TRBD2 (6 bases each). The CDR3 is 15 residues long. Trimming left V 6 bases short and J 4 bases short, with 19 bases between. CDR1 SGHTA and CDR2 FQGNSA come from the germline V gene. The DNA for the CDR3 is TGTGCCAGCAGGGGGGGCCAAGTGCCGGGGTACGAGCAGTACTTC. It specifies CASRGGQVPGYEQYF.

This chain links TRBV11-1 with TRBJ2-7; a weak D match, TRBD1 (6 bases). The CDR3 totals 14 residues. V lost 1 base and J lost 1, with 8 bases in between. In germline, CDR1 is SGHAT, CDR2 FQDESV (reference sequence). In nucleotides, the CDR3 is TGTGCCAGCAGCTTAGAGACAGGATCCTACGAGCAGTACTTC. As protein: CASSLETGSYEQYF.

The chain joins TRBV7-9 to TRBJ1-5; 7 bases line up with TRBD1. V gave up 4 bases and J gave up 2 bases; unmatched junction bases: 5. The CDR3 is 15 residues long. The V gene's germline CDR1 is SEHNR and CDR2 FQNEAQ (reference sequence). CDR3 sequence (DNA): TGTGCCAGCAGCTCCACAGGGGAACGCAATCAGCCCCAGCATTTT. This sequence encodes CASSSTGERNQPQHF.

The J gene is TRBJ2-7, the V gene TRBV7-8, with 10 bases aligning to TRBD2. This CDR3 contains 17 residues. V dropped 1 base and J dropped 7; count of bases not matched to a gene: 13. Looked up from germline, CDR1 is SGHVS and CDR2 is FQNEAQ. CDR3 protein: CASSLEALSGRAGEQYF. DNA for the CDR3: TGTGCCAGCAGCTTAGAGGCCCTAAGCGGGAGGGCCGGGGAGCAGTACTTC.

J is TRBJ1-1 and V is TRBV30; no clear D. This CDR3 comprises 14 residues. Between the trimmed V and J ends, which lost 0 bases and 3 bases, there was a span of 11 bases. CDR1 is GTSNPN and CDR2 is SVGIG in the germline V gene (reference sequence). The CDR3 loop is CAWSVILGDTEAFF. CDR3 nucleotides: TGTGCCTGGAGTGTAATCCTTGGGGACACTGAAGCTTTCTTT.

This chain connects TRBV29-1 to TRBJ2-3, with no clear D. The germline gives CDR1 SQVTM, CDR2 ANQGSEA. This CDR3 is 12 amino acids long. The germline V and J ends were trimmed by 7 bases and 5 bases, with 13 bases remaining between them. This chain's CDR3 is CSGRREGDTQYF. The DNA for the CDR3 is TGCAGCGGTCGAAGGGAAGGAGATACGCAGTATTTT.

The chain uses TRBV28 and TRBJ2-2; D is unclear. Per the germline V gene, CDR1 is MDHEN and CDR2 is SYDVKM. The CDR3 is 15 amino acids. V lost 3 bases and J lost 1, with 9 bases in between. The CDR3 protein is CASSFAFRNTGELFF. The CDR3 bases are TGTGCCAGCAGTTTTGCATTTAGGAACACCGGGGAGCTGTTTTTT.

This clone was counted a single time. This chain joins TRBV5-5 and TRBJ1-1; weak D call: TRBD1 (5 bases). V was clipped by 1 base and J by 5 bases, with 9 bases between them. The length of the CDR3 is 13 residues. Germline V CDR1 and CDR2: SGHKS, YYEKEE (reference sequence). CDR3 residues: CASSLWQGTEAFF. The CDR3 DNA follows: TGTGCCAGCAGCTTGTGGCAGGGAACTGAAGCTTTCTTT.

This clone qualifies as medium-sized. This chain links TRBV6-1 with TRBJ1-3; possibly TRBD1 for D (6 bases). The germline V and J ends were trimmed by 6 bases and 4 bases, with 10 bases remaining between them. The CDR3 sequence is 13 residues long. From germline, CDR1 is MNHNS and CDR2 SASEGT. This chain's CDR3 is CASRQGIGNTIYF. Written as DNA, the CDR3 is TGTGCCAGCAGACAGGGTATCGGAAACACCATATATTTT.

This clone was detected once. CDR3 bases: TGTGCCAGCTCTCCGGACAGGCACGAGCAGTACTTC. Its protein is CASSPDRHEQYF. The chain combines TRBV18 with TRBJ2-7, with 7 bases that match TRBD1. Germline CDR1 reads KGHSH; CDR2 reads LQKENI. This CDR3 region has 12 residues. V gave up 6 bases and J gave up 5 bases; unmatched junction bases: 4.

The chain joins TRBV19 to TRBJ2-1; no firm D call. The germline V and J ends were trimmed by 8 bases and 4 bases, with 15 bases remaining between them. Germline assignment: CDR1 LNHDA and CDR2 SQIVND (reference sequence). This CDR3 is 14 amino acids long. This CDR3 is CASAKTQTYNEQFF. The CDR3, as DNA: TGTGCCAGTGCAAAAACACAGACGTACAATGAGCAGTTCTTC.

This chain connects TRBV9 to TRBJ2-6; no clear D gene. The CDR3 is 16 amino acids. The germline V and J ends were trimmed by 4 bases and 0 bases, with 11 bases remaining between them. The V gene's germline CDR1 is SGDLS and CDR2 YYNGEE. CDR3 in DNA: TGTGCCAGCAGCATCAGTCGGAACTCTGGGGCCAACGTCCTGACTTTC. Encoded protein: CASSISRNSGANVLTF.

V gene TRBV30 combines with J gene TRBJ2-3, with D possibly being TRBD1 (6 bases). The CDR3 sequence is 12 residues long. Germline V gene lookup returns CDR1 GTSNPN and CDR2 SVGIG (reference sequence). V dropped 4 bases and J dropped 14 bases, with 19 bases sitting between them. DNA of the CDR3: TGTGCCTGGAAGTTTCAGGGGCGAGGACGGTATTTT. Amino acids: CAWKFQGRGRYF.

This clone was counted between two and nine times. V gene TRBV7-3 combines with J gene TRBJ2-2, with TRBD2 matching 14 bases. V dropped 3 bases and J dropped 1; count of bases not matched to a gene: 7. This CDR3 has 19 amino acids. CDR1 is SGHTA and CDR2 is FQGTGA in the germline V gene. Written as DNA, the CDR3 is TGTGCCAGCAGCTTGAGGGGACTAGCGGGAGTGGGGAACACCGGGGAGCTGTTTTTT. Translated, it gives CASSLRGLAGVGNTGELFF.

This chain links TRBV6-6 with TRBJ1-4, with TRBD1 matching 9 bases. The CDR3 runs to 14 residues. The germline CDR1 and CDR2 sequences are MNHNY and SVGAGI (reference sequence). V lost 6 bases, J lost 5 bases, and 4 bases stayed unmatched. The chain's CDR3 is CASRPGQGNEKLFF. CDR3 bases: TGTGCCAGCAGACCCGGACAGGGGAATGAAAAACTGTTTTTT.

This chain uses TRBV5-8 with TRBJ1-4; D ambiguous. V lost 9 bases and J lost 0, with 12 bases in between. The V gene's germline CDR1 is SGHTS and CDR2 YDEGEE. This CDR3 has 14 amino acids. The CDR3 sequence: CANLLDPTNEKLFF. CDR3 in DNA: TGTGCCAACCTACTGGACCCAACTAATGAAAAACTGTTTTTT.